This T cell receptor (beta chain) was identified during a study of CD8+CD57+ T cells in acquired aplastic anemia. Study overall: Sorting CD4+ and CD8+ cells gave DNA averaging around 3 ug.

Investigators profiled TCR beta VDJ and CDR3 from genomic DNA template. TCRdb reprocessed the reads with MiXCR, giving one entry per CDR3 protein. The sample lists 150,000 to 200,000 distinct CDR3 sequences, over 60% seen once, with around 46% in the top ten. This clonotype was found once. No antigen is known for it. Study-level results: A set of around 30 CD8+ CDR3 sequences was shared between patients and controls, and these sequences appeared highly expressed in patients. The study found no significant CD8+ Simpson's diversity difference between patients and controls.

The CDR3 is 18 amino acids. With V trimmed by 2 bases and J by 0 bases, 7 bases remained unmatched. From germline, CDR1 is DFQATT and CDR2 SNEGSKA (reference sequence). V usage is TRBV20-1 and J usage is TRBJ2-3, with 14 nucleotides matching TRBD2. The specimen sequenced was sorted CD4+, CD8+, or CD8+CD57+ T cells (not recorded which) from PBMCs. This sequence was found in a human donor with severe aplastic anemia or a healthy control (not recorded which). CDR3 in DNA: TGCAGTGCTAGACCTCCGGGACTAGCGGGGGTGAGCACAGATACGCAGTATTTT. Amino acids: CSARPPGLAGVSTDTQYF.